This T cell receptor beta chain was captured by sequencing in a study of T-cell reconstitution after alpha-beta-depleted transplantation in children. The V gene end was trimmed by 0 bases and the J gene end by 3 bases; junction bases not matched to a gene: 7. In germline, CDR1 is SGHVS, CDR2 FQNEAQ. CDR3 length: 17 amino acids. At least ten counts were recorded for this clonotype. As yet, its antigen is unknown. Regarding the study as a whole: Diversity of TCRbeta at day 60 was high in some patients, arising from surviving recipient T cells and thymic progenitors. Newly made T cells mostly supplied T-cell counts and diversity one year after transplant.

Preparation of the TCRbeta library was carried out with unique molecular identifiers. Each CDR3 protein is one row after TCRdb ran MiXCR on the PCR reads. The repertoire holds approximately 16,000 distinct CDR3 sequences, with 4.5% to 6.5% as singletons. This sequence was found in a boy between 10 and 17 years old with acute lymphoblastic leukemia, due to receive a stem cell transplant. The chain combines TRBV7-8 with TRBJ2-2; 7 bases match TRBD1. Source: PBMCs, taken before TCRalphabeta/CD19-depleted stem cell transplant. CDR3 nucleotide sequence: TGTGCCAGCAGCTTAGCGCCTCCGGGACAGTACACCGGGGAGCTGTTTTTT. This encodes CASSLAPPGQYTGELFF.